Detailed here is one T cell receptor (beta chain). The antigen is not known. A much larger clone differs from this one at a single base, so this may be a read error. The entry originates in a study of CD8 T cells in ankylosing spondylitis. Study findings and constraints: Reportedly, matched ankylosing spondylitis synovial fluid was significantly enriched for disease-linked clones. Seemingly distinctive of ankylosing spondylitis blood was a TCR beta motif formed by eight highly homologous variants.

TCRdb processed the 5' RACE reads anew with MiXCR; each CDR3 protein has one entry. Counted here are 200,000 to 250,000 distinct CDR3 sequences, roughly a tenth occurring once; the ten biggest clones make up over 20%. The CDR3 loop spans 18 amino acids. Germline lookup yields CDR1 MDHEN and CDR2 SYDVKM. The origin of this receptor is a male donor with ankylosing spondylitis or in good health (not recorded which). Sample: blood, either unsorted or a sorted T cell fraction (not recorded which). J is TRBJ2-4 and V is TRBV28; 13 nucleotides align to TRBD2. The CDR3: CASSLLLAGGQAKNIQCF. The DNA of the CDR3 is TGTGCCAGCAGTTTACTACTAGCGGGGGGGCAAGCCAAAAACATTCAGTGCTTC.